The clone carrying this T cell receptor beta chain occurred a few times. This sample stems from a study of blood T cells in healthy people across ages. Using a J-beta primer mix together with a sample-barcoded 5' primer, a second PCR was run for roughly 7 to 12 cycles. TCRdb re-called the 5' RACE reads through MiXCR, storing one row per CDR3 protein. Of about 1,600,000 distinct CDR3 sequences listed, 42% are singletons. The specimen was blood. This sequence was found in a young woman in good health.

The DNA of the CDR3 is TGCAGTGCTACCGCTAGCGGGGGGGCCGGGAGAAACATTCAGTACTTC. This sequence encodes CSATASGGAGRNIQYF. The chain uses TRBV20-1 and TRBJ2-4; TRBD2 matches 12 bases. CDR3 length equals 16 residues. J was trimmed by 6 bases and V by 4 bases; bases with no gene match: 10. Germline V gives CDR1 DFQATT, CDR2 SNEGSKA (reference sequence).